These T cell receptor beta chains were read from a single sample in a study of blood T cell repertoires in COVID-19. The repertoire was sequenced with immunoSEQ multiplex PCR; TCRdb's copy has only in-frame clones and lacks some. This table holds 60,000 to 85,000 clones, around 75% found once. Source material: peripheral blood. Source of these receptors: a man between 65 and 85 years old with acute or convalescent COVID-19. Both conserved end residues are part of each CDR3. The D gene is left open where the match is weak. Expanded clones get a size class; other rows say once, few or many, or leave the size out.

j_call clone_size d_call v_call cdr3_nt cdr3_aa
TRBJ2-2 few - TRBV7-2 TGTGCCAGCAGACCCGGGACTTTGAACACCGGGGAGCTGTTTTTT CASRPGTLNTGELFF
TRBJ2-1 - - TRBV5-1 TGCGCCAGCAGCCCCGGTGTAGAGTACAATGAGCAGTTCTTC CASSPGVEYNEQFF
TRBJ2-5 - - TRBV27 TGTGCCAGCAGTTTACTTCCAGGGCTCCAAGAGACCCAGTACTTC CASSLLPGLQETQYF
TRBJ2-1 - - TRBV13 TGTGCCAGCAGCCCTTCGGGAGCCCAAGGCTCCTACAATGAGCAGTTCTTC CASSPSGAQGSYNEQFF
TRBJ1-1 - - TRBV18 TGTGCCAGCTCACCACGAATCGGGACTACTCTGCAGAACACTGAAGCTTTCTTT CASSPRIGTTLQNTEAFF
TRBJ1-6 - TRBD1 TRBV3-1/TRBV3-2 TGTGCCAGCAGCCTCGGGACAGGGCGCAATTTCCTCCACTTT CASSLGTGRNFLHF
TRBJ1-1 - TRBD1 TRBV29-1 TGCAGCGTTGACGTAGGGGACAGCATGAACACTGAAGCTTTCTTT CSVDVGDSMNTEAFF
TRBJ1-2 - TRBD1 TRBV3-1/TRBV3-2 TGTGCCAGCAGCCAGGCGGGACAGGGGGAATGGAATGGCTACACCTTC CASSQAGQGEWNGYTF
TRBJ1-5 - - TRBV9 TGTGCCAGCAGCGTAGGGGAGGGTAACCAGCCCCAGCATTTT CASSVGEGNQPQHF
TRBJ2-1 - TRBD1 TRBV5-1 TGCGCCAGCAGCTGGGGACAGGGGCGAAACAATGAGCAGTTCTTC CASSWGQGRNNEQFF
TRBJ2-1 once TRBD2 TRBV2 TGTGCCAGCAGTGACCTAGCGGGAGCAATTGAGCAGTTCTTC CASSDLAGAIEQFF
TRBJ2-3 many - TRBV4-1 TGCGCCAGCAGCCAAGTTCCTGGCACAGATACGCAGTATTTT CASSQVPGTDTQYF
TRBJ2-1 - TRBD2 TRBV5-1 TGCGCCAGCAGCTTGACTAGCGGGATAGTGGATGAGCAGTTCTTC CASSLTSGIVDEQFF
TRBJ2-5 - - TRBV4-3 TGCGCCAGCAGCCAAGATGCGCAGGGAAGGGAGACCCAGTACTTC CASSQDAQGRETQYF
TRBJ2-7 few TRBD2 TRBV5-1 TGCGCCAGCAGCTTGGGGCCCCCTAGCGGGAGTAGCTGGTACGAGCAGTACTTC CASSLGPPSGSSWYEQYF
TRBJ1-5 - TRBD1 TRBV27 TGTGCCAGCAGGGGACAGGGGGCTGGTCAGCCCCAGCATTTT CASRGQGAGQPQHF
TRBJ1-2 - TRBD1 TRBV9 TGTGCCAGCAGCCCGTCGACAGGGGATTATGGCTACACCTTC CASSPSTGDYGYTF
TRBJ1-2 few - TRBV2 TGTGCCAGCAGTGTTCGACAGGCGGATGGCTACACCTTC CASSVRQADGYTF
TRBJ1-4 once - TRBV5-6 TGTGCCAGCAGCTTGAGCAACTCAAGGGGGGGTCCCTTCAATGAAAAACTGTTTTTT CASSLSNSRGGPFNEKLFF
TRBJ1-2 - - TRBV6-6 TGTGCCAGCAGCCCAGGGGCGAATTATGGCTACACCTTC CASSPGANYGYTF
TRBJ2-5 - TRBD1 TRBV7-8 TGTGCCAGCAGTCCCAGTGGACAGGGTGAAGAGACCCAGTACTTC CASSPSGQGEETQYF